This T cell receptor (beta chain) was retrieved from a study of Graves' ophthalmopathy and Graves' hyperthyroidism. From RNA, the CDR3 regions of TCR beta chains were amplified and sequenced. RT-PCR was first run with HTBI primers, then multiplex PCR in a second round. TCRdb recomputed calls from the multiplex PCR reads with MiXCR, one row per CDR3 protein. The profile covers some 47,000 distinct CDR3 sequences, with around half appearing a single time and 20% to 25% taken by the ten largest. A note on this clonotype: Its specificity is unknown.

General study findings and limits: A roughly 81% specificity and roughly 90% sensitivity were achieved by a 13-signature model that separated ophthalmopathy from stable hyperthyroidism.

Trimming removed 3 bases at V and 16 bases at J, with 24 bases between. CDR1 is SNHLY and CDR2 is FYNNEI in the germline V gene. The CDR3 is 15 residues long. What was sequenced was peripheral blood. The V call is TRBV2, the J call TRBJ2-2, with D maybe TRBD2 (5 bases). The TCR originated in an adult man with Graves' ophthalmopathy. In DNA, the CDR3 is TGTGCCAGCAGTGACGCCATCTTACCCCTCGGGGAGTCGTTTTTT. Translating it yields CASSDAILPLGESFF.